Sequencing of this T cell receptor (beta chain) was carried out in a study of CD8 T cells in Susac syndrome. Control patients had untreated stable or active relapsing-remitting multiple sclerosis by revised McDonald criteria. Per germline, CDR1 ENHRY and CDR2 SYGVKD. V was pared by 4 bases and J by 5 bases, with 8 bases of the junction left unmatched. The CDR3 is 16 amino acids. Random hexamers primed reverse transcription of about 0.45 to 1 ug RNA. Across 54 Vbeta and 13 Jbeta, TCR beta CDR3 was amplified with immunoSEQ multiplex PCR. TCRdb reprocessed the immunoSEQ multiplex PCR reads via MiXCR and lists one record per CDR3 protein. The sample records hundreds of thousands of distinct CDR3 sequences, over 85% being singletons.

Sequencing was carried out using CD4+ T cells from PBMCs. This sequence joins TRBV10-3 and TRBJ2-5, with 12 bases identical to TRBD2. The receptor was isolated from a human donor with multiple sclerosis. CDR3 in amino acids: CAISALTSGRSETQYF. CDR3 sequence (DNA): TGTGCCATCAGTGCCCTGACTAGCGGGAGATCGGAGACCCAGTACTTC.